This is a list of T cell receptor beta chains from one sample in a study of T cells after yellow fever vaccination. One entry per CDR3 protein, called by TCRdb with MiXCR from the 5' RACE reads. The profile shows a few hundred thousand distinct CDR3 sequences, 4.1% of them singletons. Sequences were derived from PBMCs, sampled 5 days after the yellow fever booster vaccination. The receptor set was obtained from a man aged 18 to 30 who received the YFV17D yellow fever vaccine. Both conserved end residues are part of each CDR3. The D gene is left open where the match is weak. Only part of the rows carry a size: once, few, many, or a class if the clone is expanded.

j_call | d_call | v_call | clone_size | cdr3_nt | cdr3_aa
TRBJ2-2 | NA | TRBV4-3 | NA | TGCGCCAGCAGCCAACCGGGGACCTCGAACACCGGGGAGCTGTTTTTT | CASSQPGTSNTGELFF
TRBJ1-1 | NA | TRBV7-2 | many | TGTGCCAGCAGCTTAGGAGGACTCCTCTTGAACACTGAAGCTTTCTTT | CASSLGGLLLNTEAFF
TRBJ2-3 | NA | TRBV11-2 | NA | TGTGCCAGCAGCTCCCAGGAACGGACTAGCACAGATACGCAGTATTTT | CASSSQERTSTDTQYF
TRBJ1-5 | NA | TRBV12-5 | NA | TGTGCTAGTGGTTGGGACAAGGCCCAGCCCCAGCATTTT | CASGWDKAQPQHF
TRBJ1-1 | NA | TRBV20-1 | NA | TGCAGTGCTAGAGATCGGAGGGAATTGAATGCTTTCTTT | CSARDRRELNAFF
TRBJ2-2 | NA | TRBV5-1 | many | TGCGCCAGCAGCTTGGAGGGGCGGAGCTACACCGGGGAGCTGTTTTTT | CASSLEGRSYTGELFF
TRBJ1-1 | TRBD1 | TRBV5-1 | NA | TGCGCCAGCAGCTTGGGGGCACAGGGGGCAGGTACTGAAGCTTTCTTT | CASSLGAQGAGTEAFF
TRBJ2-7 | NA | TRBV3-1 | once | TGTCCCAGCAGCCCTGGGACGAGGGCCTACGAGCAGTACTTC | CPSSPGTRAYEQYF
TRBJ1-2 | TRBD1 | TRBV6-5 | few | TGTGCCACCCGAGGACAGGCTCCCTATGGCTACACCTTC | CATRGQAPYGYTF
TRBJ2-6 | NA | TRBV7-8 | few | TGTGCCAGCAGCTTAGCCATGCGGGGAAGTACTGGGGCCAACGTCCTGACTTTC | CASSLAMRGSTGANVLTF
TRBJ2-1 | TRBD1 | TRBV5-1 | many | TGCGCCAGCAGAGTGGACAGGGTGGGCTACAATGAGCAGTTCTTC | CASRVDRVGYNEQFF
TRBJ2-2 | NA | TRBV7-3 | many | TGTGCCAGCAGCCCGGACACCGGGGAGCTGTTTTTT | CASSPDTGELFF
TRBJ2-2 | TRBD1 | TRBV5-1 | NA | TGCGCCAGCAGCTCAGGACAGGGGGTATACACCGGGGAGCTGTTTTTT | CASSSGQGVYTGELFF
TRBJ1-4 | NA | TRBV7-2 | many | TGTGCCAGCAGCGGATACGGATCAACTAATGAAAAACTGTTTTTT | CASSGYGSTNEKLFF
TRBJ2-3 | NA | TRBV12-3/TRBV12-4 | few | TGTGCCAGCAGTTTTGGGAAGGGTGGGGATACGCAGTATTTT | CASSFGKGGDTQYF
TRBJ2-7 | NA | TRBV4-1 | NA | TGCGCCAGCAGCCAAGGGGACGCCGAGCAGTACTTC | CASSQGDAEQYF
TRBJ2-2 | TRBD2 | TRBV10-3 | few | TGTGCCATCAGTGCTCGGGGGGGCCTAGGAGGGGAGCTGTTTTTT | CAISARGGLGGELFF
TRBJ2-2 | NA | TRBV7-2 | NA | TGTGCCAGCAGCTGGTTCACCGGGGAGCTGTTTTTT | CASSWFTGELFF
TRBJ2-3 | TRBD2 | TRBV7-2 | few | TGTGCCAGCAGCAAGACTAGAGCGGGGGTAACAATTACGCAGTATTTT | CASSKTRAGVTITQYF
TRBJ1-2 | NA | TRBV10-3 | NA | TGTGCCATCAGTGATAACGACGAGGGCTACACCTTC | CAISDNDEGYTF
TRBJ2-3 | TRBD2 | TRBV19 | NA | TGTGCCAGTAGGCTACTAGCGGGGGGAAGCACAGATACGCAGTATTTT | CASRLLAGGSTDTQYF
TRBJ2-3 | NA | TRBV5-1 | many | TGCGCCAGCAGCCTTAGCGGACCGCGCGATACGCAGTATTTT | CASSLSGPRDTQYF
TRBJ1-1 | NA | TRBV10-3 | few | TGTGCCATCAGAGGACAGAGAGAAGGCACTGAAGCTTTCTTT | CAIRGQREGTEAFF
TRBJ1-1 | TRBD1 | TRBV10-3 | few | TGTGCCATCAGGGGACAGGGGGACACTGAAGCTTTCTTT | CAIRGQGDTEAFF
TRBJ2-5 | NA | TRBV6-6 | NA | TGTGCCAGCAGCCTCAGGGCCTGGGAAGAGGCCCAGTACTTC | CASSLRAWEEAQYF
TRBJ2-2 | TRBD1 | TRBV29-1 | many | TGCAGCGTCACGGGACAGGGGTTTACCGGGGAGCTGTTTTTT | CSVTGQGFTGELFF
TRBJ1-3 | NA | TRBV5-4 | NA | TGTGCCAGCAGCTTCTCGGGGGAAAACACCATATATTTT | CASSFSGENTIYF
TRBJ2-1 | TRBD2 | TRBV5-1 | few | TGCGCCAGCAGCAGAAGGACATTTACTAGCGGGGGGGCCAACTACAATGAGCAGTTCTTC | CASSRRTFTSGGANYNEQFF
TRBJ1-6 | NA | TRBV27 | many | TGTGCCAGCAGTTTTCCAGGGGAGTCGTCACCCCTCCACTTT | CASSFPGESSPLHF
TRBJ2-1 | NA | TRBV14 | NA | TGTGCCACCGGGACTTACAATGAGCAGTTCTTC | CATGTYNEQFF
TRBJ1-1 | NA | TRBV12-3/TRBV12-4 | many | TGTGCCAGCAGTCCGGGTTGGTCCACTGAAGCTTTCTTT | CASSPGWSTEAFF